This TCR beta chain emerged from a study of cytomegalovirus exposure and HLA in healthy donors (dated by TCRdb to about 2017). Looking at the study overall: An earlier analysis of approximately 590 of the donors reported about 250 Gb of sequence data and 117 million unique TCR beta sequences from about 200 million T cells. Roughly 300 gigabases of sequencing data and 78 million or so unique TCR sequences were included in an early release covering about 600 HLA-typed donors. Among the roughly 400 genotyped donors, approximately 82% belonged to the genetic ancestry cluster associated with self-reported Caucasian donors. The study aimed to test whether signatures of past pathogen exposure could be identified by cataloging public T cell receptors. The T cell repertoires of about 700 subjects were profiled by immunosequencing and related to cytomegalovirus serostatus. A separate validation cohort of over 95 different subjects was used in addition to the roughly 620-subject first cohort. The study combined high-throughput TCR immunosequencing, statistical association of individual TCRs with disease status, and machine learning to predict cytomegalovirus infection status. To study patterns of TCR occurrence, a later analysis re-analyzed previously published TCR beta repertoires from several hundred donors and added high-resolution HLA genotyping. Rather than using new phenotypic data, the later analysis identified candidate immune exposures from TCR beta sequences and from how often those sequences occurred across donors. To decide whether each TCR beta V gene segment behaved as functional or pseudogenic, an earlier analysis of some 580 of the donors relied on high-throughput TCR beta sequencing. Donor age, sex, ethnicity and CMV serostatus were compiled together with the repertoire data. Genome-wide SNP genotypes for about 55% of the roughly 670 donors were used in a later genetic analysis, which treated that subset as a discovery cohort. All discovery cohort repertoires had been generated using a single sequencing platform. Class I and class II HLA loci were covered by the typing at four-digit resolution. Typing coverage varied by locus: roughly 629-640 donors for A, B, C, DRB1 and DQB1; under 550 for DQA1; more than 600 for DPA1; approximately 470 for DPB1. About five DR-DQ haplotypes were handled as single units for association and clustering, since linkage in the cohort was strong. Across about 380 genotyped donors of the cohort, an average of roughly 200,000 unique TCR beta nucleotide sequences per donor were sequenced, and roughly 18% of those sequences were non-productive. Overall study results and their limits: In a later analysis, TCR association rates were found to vary across HLA loci, with the most associated TCRs seen for DRB1 alleles and the fewest for HLA-C alleles. Several of the top co-occurrence clusters appeared to be linked to parvovirus B19, influenza, CMV and Epstein-Barr virus, according to a later analysis. A group of highly shared sequence variants was considered likely to be a technical artifact of the sequencing pipeline. Correlated functional status among segregating V segments might reflect linkage disequilibrium, but an unknown experimental factor could not be ruled out. A later genetic analysis associated a missense DCLRE1C variant with V-gene and J-gene trimming of TCR beta chains, and an independent cohort replicated the association. Cytomegalovirus status was reported to be diagnosed by the classifier with high specificity and sensitivity in both the original and validation cohorts. A later analysis found that HLA-associated TCR beta chains were more clonally expanded and had lower generation probabilities than equally common non-associated chains. In vitro tests confirmed that a few of the cytomegalovirus-associated TCR beta chains recognize cytomegalovirus antigens. The study gave a list of about 150 TCR beta chains associated with cytomegalovirus. A later analysis associated 15,000 to 20,000 TCR beta sequences with specific HLA alleles at a false discovery rate of 0.05. Because the 87-base-pair reads could not distinguish some IMGT-functional V segments, including TRBV6-2 and TRBV6-3, those segments were excluded. Only TCR beta chains were sequenced in this cohort, and the absence of alpha or paired-chain data limited detectable features. Roughly 15 rarely observed V segments, including chromosome 9 orphons, were excluded from the earlier analysis of a few hundred of the donors because counts were too low. Assigning TCR associations to individual alleles was difficult when HLA alleles, especially DR and DQ, strongly co-occurred. Because HLA typing was missing for some donors at each locus, association tests included only the typed subset. Compared with the roughly 720-donor mean, donors in an Asian-associated ancestry cluster had fewer N-insertions in productive TCRs, according to a later genetic analysis. Across donors, most TCR sequences were observed very rarely, whereas some public TCRs were present in many individuals. The only immune exposure information available for the cohort was CMV serostatus. According to the authors, the approach could potentially be generalized to other disease states and immunological phenotypes. A further reported finding was that TCR beta sequences accurately predicted the HLA-A and HLA-B alleles for most subjects in the first cohort. Broadly in line with IMGT annotations, most TCR beta V segments showed up in productive rearrangements about 90% or about 30% of the time in an earlier analysis of approximately 640 of the donors. Roughly uniform sequencing depth across donors was assumed in presence/absence analyses, although this assumption may not hold. According to a later analysis, most CMV-associated TCR beta chains appeared to be HLA-restricted, and the HLA associations seemed to be driven largely by CMV exposure.

For this clone: This receptor's antigen is unknown. It has no much larger one-base neighbor in the sample; base qualities were not kept.

In total, just over 650 healthy bone marrow donors made up the cohort. At the time of sampling, every cohort member was nominally healthy, though immune exposures that went unrecorded were likely present. The donor tested CMV seronegative and was one of the 352 seronegative cohort members. A peripheral blood sample was collected from each donor, and TCR beta sequencing was performed on peripheral blood mononuclear cells. The Qiagen DNeasy Blood Extraction Kit was used to extract genomic DNA from the blood cell samples. Library creation used the immunoSEQ multiplex PCR assay. For the multiplex PCR, a mixture combining 60 forward primers for TCR Vbeta segments and 13 reverse primers for TCR Jbeta segments was used. The CDR3 region of rearranged TCR beta genes was amplified from genomic DNA by a multiplex PCR assay. Amplified TCR beta libraries were sequenced as 87-base-pair reads on the Illumina HiSeq System. The paper's processing steps were these. A later analysis counted about 80 million unique TCR beta chains across the 666 repertoires, and around 9.9 million of these chains were shared by at least two donors. A nearest-neighbor algorithm error-corrected the raw reads and collapsed the reads into unique sequences, merging closely related sequences to remove PCR and sequencing errors. CDR3 sequences were aligned to IMGT reference sequences to assign V, D and J gene segments. For a sequence to be retained, a match of at least six nucleotides to both a V gene segment and a J gene segment was required. Rearrangements were called productive when the CDR3 lacked stop codons and stayed in frame with V and J; all others were non-productive. Following IMGT convention, CDR3 was defined as the stretch from the second conserved V-encoded cysteine to the conserved J-encoded phenylalanine. The earlier analysis of about 590 of the donors excluded sequences that lacked an unambiguous match to a single V gene segment. An earlier analysis of several hundred of the donors classified V segments as functional when productive rearrangements were above 56.7% and as segregating when the standard deviation between donors was above 5%. A statistical classification framework was built to diagnose cytomegalovirus status from the catalog of TCR beta chain sequences. In a later analysis, TCR nucleotide sequences were compared against IMGT/GENE-DB human TR gene sequences so that V and J genes could be assigned. The TCRdist pipeline was used in a later analysis to assign CDR3 sequences and most-parsimonious VDJ recombination scenarios. In a later analysis, each TCR beta chain was defined by its CDR3 amino acid sequence together with its V-gene family, and reads lacking a unique V-gene family were excluded. In a later analysis, 450 to 600 highly shared, low-generation-probability nucleotide sequences were removed to address suspected cross-contamination and a sequencing artifact. For each public chain, a later analysis derived a clonal expansion index from normalized ranks of inferred template counts within each repertoire. A later analysis computed generation probabilities with a VDJ recombination model fitted to out-of-frame rearrangements, and checked the results against IGoR. Hypergeometric tests were used in a later analysis to score TCR-TCR, TCR-HLA and TCR-CMV co-occurrence, with a repertoire-size bias correction applied to the TCR pairs. In a later analysis, false discovery rates were estimated by permuting HLA or CMV assignments 20 times. In a later analysis, co-occurring TCRs were grouped using DBSCAN, with TCRdist sequence similarity added in when clustering inside HLA-allele-positive subsets. Repertoires with fewer than 30,000 or more than 120,000 public chains, plus five repertoires with anomalous nucleotide sharing, were excluded from co-occurrence clustering. Here the immuneACCESS table is served through TCRdb, limited to in-frame sequences with V and J called. Missing clones are a known gap in these copies; in checked studies unresolved V genes cover under half, and the rest lacks a known reason. V, J and clone size were drawn from that table, and D and trimming were deduced from the DNA. The sample table records about 160,000 clones; around 73% of these occur just once. In total, the top ten clones hold 1.4% of the sample.

Between the V and J ends, shortened by 7 bases and 3 bases respectively, the junction contains 16 bases. The CDR3 goes from the cysteine to the phenylalanine over 14 residues. Just CDR3 DNA is preserved here, 42 bases in frame from base 1. The germline V gene specifies MDHEN as CDR1 and SYDVKM as CDR2. This receptor was identified in a male donor in good health and CMV-seronegative. Sequencing used PBMCs. The rearrangement joined TRBV28 to TRBJ2-7; the D gene is perhaps TRBD1, from 6 matching bases. DNA sequence: TGTGCCAGCAAGACCTTGGGGGACAACTACGAGCAGTACTTC. It is translated as CASKTLGDNYEQYF. The CDR3 plus the reference TRBV28 and TRBJ2-7 genes for the other parts give the full variable domain: DVKVTQSSRYLVKRTGEKVFLECVQDMDHENMFWYRQDPGLGLRLIYFSYDVKMKEKGDIPEGYSVSREKKERFSLILESASTNQTSMYLCASKTLGDNYEQYFGPGTRLTVT.